A selection of T cell receptor beta chains follows, all from one sample in a study of shared T cell receptors in the human thymus. Some clones are missing from TCRdb's copy, which holds only in-frame ones; the method was immunoSEQ multiplex PCR. This table holds roughly 550,000 clones, roughly 74% found once. A further study also used this sample, focusing on human thymus T cells.

Material for sequencing was thymocytes. These receptor sequences come from a boy younger than two with a congenital heart defect. Both conserved end residues are part of each CDR3. A D gene is named only where the DNA matches it firmly. Expanded clones get a size class; other rows say once, few or many, or leave the size out.

16,TRBV7-2,TRBD2,.,TRBJ2-3,TGTGCCAGCAGGTTCCGGGGGGGCGGGAGTACAGATACGCAGTATTTT,CASRFRGGGSTDTQYF
16,TRBV15,.,once,TRBJ1-3,TGTGCCACCAGCCCGGAGGCGGACCGCTCTGGAAACACCATATATTTT,CATSPEADRSGNTIYF
17,TRBV6-1,TRBD1,few,TRBJ2-3,TGTGCCAGCAGTGACCAAATGGGACAGGGAGGCCCAGATACGCAGTATTTT,CASSDQMGQGGPDTQYF
15,TRBV6-4,.,.,TRBJ1-2,TGTGCCAGCAGTGCCCAACCGGACAGCAACTATGGCTACACCTTC,CASSAQPDSNYGYTF
14,TRBV27,.,.,TRBJ2-7,TGTGCCAGCAGTTTAAAAGGGCGTAGCGACGAGCAGTACTTC,CASSLKGRSDEQYF
16,TRBV5-6,.,.,TRBJ1-2,TGTGCCAGCAGCTTGGCCGTGGGGGGGCACGACTATGGCTACACCTTC,CASSLAVGGHDYGYTF
14,TRBV6-1,TRBD1,.,TRBJ1-4,TGTGCCAGCTCCTGGACAGGGGTTAATGAAAAACTGTTTTTT,CASSWTGVNEKLFF
16,TRBV19,.,.,TRBJ1-4,TGTGCCAGTAGTATAGACACCGGGCGGCGGGATGAAAAACTGTTTTTT,CASSIDTGRRDEKLFF
17,TRBV9,TRBD2,.,TRBJ2-3,TGTGCCAGCAGCGTCGGAAAGGCGGGAGGAAGCACAGATACGCAGTATTTT,CASSVGKAGGSTDTQYF
14,TRBV15,.,.,TRBJ1-2,TGTGCCACCAGCAGAAGCCGACAGGTTTATGGCTACACCTTC,CATSRSRQVYGYTF
14,TRBV6-6,.,.,TRBJ1-2,TGTGCCAGCAGTTATGGCAGTCTGAAAGATGGCTACACCTTC,CASSYGSLKDGYTF
14,TRBV19,TRBD1,.,TRBJ2-7,TGTGCCAGTAGCCGACAGGGCTCAAACTACGAGCAGTACTTC,CASSRQGSNYEQYF
15,TRBV4-2,TRBD2,.,TRBJ2-3,TGTGCCAGCAGCCCGATAGCGGGAGAAACAGATACGCAGTATTTT,CASSPIAGETDTQYF
14,TRBV6-5,.,.,TRBJ1-2,TGTGCCAGCAGTTACGTAATCGGGGGTCCGGGCTACACCTTC,CASSYVIGGPGYTF
16,TRBV7-9,TRBD1,.,TRBJ2-7,TGTGCCAGCAGCGCGGGGACAGGGGGAAGTCTAGCGGGACGGTCCTTC,CASSAGTGGSLAGRSF
16,TRBV30,TRBD1,.,TRBJ1-3,TGTGCCTGGATGGTCGGGACAGGGGCCTCTGGAAACACCATATATTTT,CAWMVGTGASGNTIYF
13,TRBV29-1,.,few,TRBJ1-1,TGCAGCGTTGCGGGCGGGGAGAACACTGAAGCTTTCTTT,CSVAGGENTEAFF